One and the same sample provided the 10 T cell receptor beta chains below, sequenced in a study of blood T cell repertoires in COVID-19. Some clones are missing from TCRdb's copy, which holds only in-frame ones; the method was immunoSEQ multiplex PCR. The profile shows just under 40,000 clones, approximately 85% of them singletons. Specimen: peripheral blood. The receptors derive from a human donor in a cohort sampled during active COVID-19.

The chain links TRBV2 to TRBJ2-7; TRBD1 matches at 8 bases. J lost 3 bases, V lost 3 bases, and 1 base had no gene match. Germline V gene lookup returns CDR1 SNHLY and CDR2 FYNNEI. The CDR3 length is 13 residues. For the CDR3, the DNA is TGTGCCAGCAGTGACAGGGGGCGCTACGAGCAGTACTTC. It codes for CASSDRGRYEQYF.

This rearrangement joins TRBV19 to TRBJ2-2, with 10 bases aligning to TRBD1. The CDR3 has 20 amino acids. Germline V gene lookup returns CDR1 LNHDA and CDR2 SQIVND (reference sequence). V gave up 3 bases and J gave up 0 bases; unmatched junction bases: 13. As DNA, the CDR3 is TGTGCCAGTAGTATCCCGGGAACTTCGGGACAGGGGTCGAACACCGGGGAGCTGTTTTTT. It translates to CASSIPGTSGQGSNTGELFF.

CDR3 sequence reads: CASSSRQGAGETQYF. CDR3 nucleotides: TGTGCCAGCAGTTCAAGACAGGGGGCGGGGGAGACCCAGTACTTC. The chain joins TRBV6-5 to TRBJ2-5; TRBD1 matches at 10 bases. After removal of 4 bases from V and 5 bases from J, the junction contained 7 bases not matched to a gene. This CDR3 has 15 residues. Germline-derived CDR1 and CDR2 are MNHEY and SVGAGI.

V is TRBV19 and J is TRBJ1-2, with TRBD1 identical over 7 bases. Germline V gene sequence: CDR1 LNHDA, CDR2 SQIVND (reference sequence). The V and J ends lost 6 bases and 5 bases, in that order; junction bases with no gene match: 9. This CDR3 comprises 14 residues. As DNA, the CDR3 is TGTGCCAGTAGACGTGGGACAGAAATATATGGCTACACCTTC. It is translated as CASRRGTEIYGYTF. Supplemented by reference TRBV19 and TRBJ1-2, the full variable domain reads DGGITQSPKYLFRKEGQNVTLSCEQNLNHDAMYWYRQDPGQGLRLIYYSQIVNDFQKGDIAEGYSVSREKKESFPLTVTSAQKNPTAFYLCASRRGTEIYGYTFGSGTRLTVV.

This clone is a singleton in its sample. The CDR3 reads CASSQRVLQGNYGYTF. The CDR3 coding sequence is TGTGCCAGCAGCCAAAGAGTCTTACAGGGGAACTATGGCTACACCTTC. The J gene is TRBJ1-2, the V gene TRBV3-1 (or the pseudogene TRBV3-2); 7 bases agree with TRBD1. The ends lost 2 bases at V and 2 bases at J; junction bases unmatched: 8. The CDR3 length is 16 residues. Germline-derived CDR1 and CDR2 are LGHDT and YNNKEL (reference sequence).

The CDR3 sequence is CASSQGGRTDTQYF. The CDR3 nucleotides are TGTGCCAGCAGCCAAGGGGGCCGCACAGATACGCAGTATTTT. V is TRBV4-2 and J is TRBJ2-3; D is perhaps TRBD1 (5 bases). V dropped 1 base and J dropped 1 base, with 6 bases sitting between them. The CDR3 is 14 residues long. From germline, CDR1 is LGHNA and CDR2 YNFKEQ.

The table lists this clone with a count of one. The rearrangement joins TRBV11-3 to TRBJ2-7; 8 bases align to TRBD1. The CDR3 totals 13 residues. In germline, CDR1 is SGHNT, CDR2 YENEEA. J was trimmed by 3 bases and V by 5 bases; bases with no gene match: 3. The CDR3 coding sequence is TGTGCCAGCAGCGCTACAGGGGGCTACGAGCAGTACTTC. It encodes CASSATGGYEQYF.

This clone was counted a single time. This chain joins TRBV7-2 and TRBJ2-4, with D hard to call. V was shortened by 5 bases and J by 0 bases, with 11 bases between the two germline ends. CDR3 length: 15 amino acids. CDR1 SGHTA and CDR2 FQGNSA come from the germline V gene. The CDR3 protein is CASSPSNGAKNIQYF. The DNA for the CDR3 is TGTGCCAGCAGCCCTAGTAATGGAGCCAAAAACATTCAGTACTTC. Full variable domain (rest looked up from reference TRBV7-2 and TRBJ2-4): GAGVSQSPSNKVTEKGKDVELRCDPISGHTALYWYRQSLGQGLEFLIYFQGNSAPDKSGLPSDRFSAERTGGSVSTLTIQRTQQEDSAVYLCASSPSNGAKNIQYFGAGTRLSVL.

The J gene is TRBJ2-7, the V gene TRBV2; tentative D call: TRBD2 (6 bases). This CDR3 is 15 amino acids long. Germline V gene lookup returns CDR1 SNHLY and CDR2 FYNNEI. V lost 3 bases and J lost 5, with 17 bases in between. The CDR3 sequence is CASSEQSGAPHEQYF. The CDR3 DNA is TGTGCCAGCAGTGAGCAATCGGGAGCCCCCCACGAGCAGTACTTC.

V usage is TRBV5-1 and J usage is TRBJ2-7; tentatively, D is TRBD2 (6 bases). The CDR3 runs 15 residues. V was cut by 3 bases and J by 5 bases, with 18 bases left in between. CDR1 is SGHRS, CDR2 YFSETQ, per germline. CDR3 DNA: TGCGCCAGCAGCTCGCGTGTCGGGGGTGTGGACGAGCAGTACTTC. It is translated as CASSSRVGGVDEQYF.